Following are 23 T cell receptor beta chains from one sample sequenced in a study of T-cell reconstitution after alpha-beta-depleted transplantation in children (dated by TCRdb to the mid-2010s). The library was built by means of PCR. Sequenced using an Illumina HiSeq 2500. TCR library preparation used molecular barcoding, with unique molecular identifiers applied to normalize quantification of the TCRbeta repertoire. Clones were called with MiXCR by TCRdb after fastp trimmed the public reads at Q25, and only in-frame beta chains were retained. Entries that share a CDR3 protein sequence are merged under the most common genes and DNA. The sample profile shows 750,000 to 950,000 distinct CDR3 sequences; about 16% of them were found once. Of the sample, roughly 5% is held by the ten largest clones. In the paper's terms, the treatment or condition label means: allogeneic hematopoietic cell transplantation with graft depleted of TCRalphabeta T cells and CD19 B cells.

The source material was PBMCs, mostly from graft donor cells, sampled 360 days after TCRalphabeta/CD19-depleted stem cell transplant. Source of these receptors: a male patient between 10 and 17 years old who had a stem cell transplant for acute lymphoblastic leukemia, so the T cells may come from the graft donor.

This clonotype has just a few counts. The V and J genes are TRBV11-2 and TRBJ2-1; D gene ambiguous. The germline CDR1 and CDR2 sequences are SGHAT and FQNNGV. The CDR3 loop spans 16 amino acids. With 1 base removed from V and 0 bases from J, the gap between germline ends came to 10 bases. CDR3 loop: CASSLGVRGSYNEQFF. CDR3 DNA: TGTGCCAGCAGCTTAGGGGTACGCGGCTCCTACAATGAGCAGTTCTTC. Full variable domain (remainder filled in from reference TRBV11-2 and TRBJ2-1): EAGVAQSPRYKIIEKRQSVAFWCNPISGHATLYWYQQILGQGPKLLIQFQNNGVVDDSQLPKDRFSAERLKGVDSTLKIQPAKLEDSAVYLCASSLGVRGSYNEQFFGPGTRLTVL.

V usage is TRBV12-3 or TRBV12-4 and J usage is TRBJ2-7; no firm D call. There are 15 residues in the CDR3. The germline V and J ends were trimmed by 6 bases and 3 bases, with 18 bases remaining between them. The CDR3 coding sequence is TGTGCCAGCAGCAGGATTATAGCCCCGATCTACGAGCAGTACTTC. Residues: CASSRIIAPIYEQYF.

The V and J genes are TRBV4-1 and TRBJ2-5; 9 bases align to TRBD2. The CDR3 extends over 15 amino acids. After removal of 4 bases from V and 3 bases from J, the junction contained 6 bases not matched to a gene. Germline CDR1 and CDR2: MGHRA and YSYEKL. The CDR3 region is CASSRLAGQEETQYF. In nucleotides, the CDR3 is TGCGCCAGCAGCCGCCTAGCGGGGCAGGAAGAGACCCAGTACTTC.

In its sample, this clonotype was seen a few times. This chain connects TRBV6-5 to TRBJ2-7; D is unclear. The CDR3 extends over 15 amino acids. V was clipped by 0 bases and J by 0 bases, with 9 bases between them. The germline V gene encodes CDR1 MNHEY and CDR2 SVGAGI. The CDR3 region has the DNA TGTGCCAGCAGTTACTCGTTGGGCCGCTCCTACGAGCAGTACTTC. Translation gives CASSYSLGRSYEQYF.

This clonotype was observed at least ten times. This rearrangement joins TRBV12-5 to TRBJ2-1; D ambiguous. This CDR3 region has 19 residues. V was clipped by 3 bases and J by 0 bases, with 21 bases between them. Germline V gives CDR1 LGHNT, CDR2 FRNRAP. CDR3: CASGFLLGRDTHSYNEQFF. The CDR3 coding sequence is TGTGCTAGTGGTTTTCTCCTGGGCCGAGACACACACTCCTACAATGAGCAGTTCTTC.

This clonotype occurred many times. The gene calls are TRBV2 and TRBJ2-1; D is ambiguous. This CDR3 has 13 amino acids. Germline V gene lookup returns CDR1 SNHLY and CDR2 FYNNEI. The germline V and J ends were trimmed by 4 bases and 4 bases, with 8 bases remaining between them. CDR3 bases: TGTGCCAGCAGTGGACTTTTTTACAATGAGCAGTTCTTC. Protein: CASSGLFYNEQFF.

This clonotype has a handful of counts. The J gene is TRBJ2-5, the V gene TRBV7-2, with 9 bases aligning to TRBD1. The CDR3 contains 14 residues. Germline CDR1 is SGHTA and CDR2 is FQGNSA. Trimming at V came to 11 bases and at J to 5 bases, leaving 12 bases not matched to a gene. The CDR3 coding sequence is TGTGCCCGAGGGGGCGGGGGACAGGGCGAGACCCAGTACTTC. Protein product: CARGGGGQGETQYF. Supplemented by reference TRBV7-2 and TRBJ2-5, the full variable domain reads GAGVSQSPSNKVTEKGKDVELRCDPISGHTALYWYRQSLGQGLEFLIYFQGNSAPDKSGLPSDRFSAERTGGSVSTLTIQRTQQEDSAVYLCARGGGGQGETQYFGPGTRLLVL.

V and J are TRBV5-5 and TRBJ1-2, with D perhaps TRBD1 (5 bases). This CDR3 spans 13 amino acids. The V gene lost 5 bases and the J gene lost 4 bases, with 12 bases spanning the gap. CDR1 and CDR2 from the germline V gene are SGHKS and YYEKEE (reference sequence). CDR3 sequence: CASSPTVSYGYTF. The CDR3 DNA follows: TGTGCCAGCAGTCCGACAGTGAGCTATGGCTACACCTTC. Filled out from reference TRBV5-5 and TRBJ1-2, the complete variable domain reads DAGVTQSPTHLIKTRGQQVTLRCSPISGHKSVSWYQQVLGQGPQFIFQYYEKEERGRGNFPDRFSARQFPNYSSELNVNALLLGDSALYLCASSPTVSYGYTFGSGTRLTVV.

The genes are TRBV7-3 and TRBJ2-2; weak D call: TRBD2 (6 bases). Between the trimmed V and J ends, which lost 6 bases and 3 bases, there was a span of 17 bases. The germline V gene encodes CDR1 SGHTA and CDR2 FQGTGA. This CDR3 is built from 16 residues. The CDR3 region has the DNA TGTGCCAGCAGAGAGATTAGCGGACATTACACCGGGGAGCTGTTTTTT. Translation: CASREISGHYTGELFF.

The chain carries TRBV3-1 and TRBJ2-7; a possible D gene is TRBD1 (5 bases). Germline V gene data show CDR1 as LGHDT and CDR2 as YNNKEL (reference sequence). The V and J ends lost 0 bases and 2 bases respectively, with 11 bases between them. The CDR3 consists of 15 residues. CDR3 in DNA: TGTGCCAGCAGCCAAGAACGCAGGGAAACCTACGAGCAGTACTTC. Translation: CASSQERRETYEQYF.

This clonotype appeared a few times. The gene calls are TRBV5-1 and TRBJ2-1; 8 bases map to TRBD2. The V gene's germline CDR1 is SGHRS and CDR2 YFSETQ. The CDR3 runs to 15 residues. Trimming at V came to 0 bases and at J to 9 bases, leaving 8 bases not matched to a gene. CDR3 bases: TGCGCCAGCAGCTTGGCAGCGGGAGTCGCGGTTGAGCAGTTCTTC. Translated: CASSLAAGVAVEQFF.

This clonotype was found many times. This chain connects TRBV20-1 to TRBJ2-7; 8 bases align to TRBD1. Germline lookup yields CDR1 DFQATT and CDR2 SNEGSKA (reference sequence). This CDR3 comprises 16 residues. Trimming took 3 bases from V and 2 from J; bases not matched to a gene: 12. This CDR3 reads CSARNNLRGPAYEQYF. CDR3 sequence (DNA): TGCAGTGCTAGGAATAACCTCAGGGGGCCCGCCTACGAGCAGTACTTC.

The chain has TRBV20-1 and TRBJ1-2, with 7 bases aligning to TRBD1. Germline lookup yields CDR1 DFQATT and CDR2 SNEGSKA (reference sequence). This CDR3 has 12 residues. The CDR3 loop reads CRVKQGNYGYTF. CDR3 DNA sequence: TGCAGGGTTAAACAGGGGAACTATGGCTACACCTTC.

This chain joins TRBV5-1 and TRBJ2-7; D perhaps matches TRBD1 (5 bases). Between the trimmed V and J ends, which lost 4 bases and 3 bases, there was a span of 17 bases. The CDR3 totals 15 residues. Germline loops: CDR1 SGHRS, CDR2 YFSETQ. CDR3 residues: CASSPLIRADYEQYF. In nucleotides, the CDR3 is TGCGCCAGCAGCCCCTTGATCAGGGCGGACTACGAGCAGTACTTC. The complete variable domain, with remaining parts taken from reference TRBV5-1 and TRBJ2-7, reads KAGVTQTPRYLIKTRGQQVTLSCSPISGHRSVSWYQQTPGQGLQFLFEYFSETQRNKGNFPGRFSGRQFSNSRSEMNVSTLELGDSALYLCASSPLIRADYEQYFGPGTRLTVT.

This clonotype appeared many times. The V call is TRBV27, the J call TRBJ2-5; 11 nucleotides agree with TRBD2. This CDR3 has 16 residues. The J segment lost 5 bases and the V segment lost 5 bases, leaving 10 bases of the junction unmatched. Germline V gene sequence: CDR1 MNHEY, CDR2 SMNVEV (reference sequence). This chain's CDR3 is CASSPIAGGPVETQYF. The CDR3 coding sequence is TGTGCCAGCAGTCCAATAGCGGGAGGGCCCGTGGAGACCCAGTACTTC.

This clonotype was observed a few times. The genes are TRBV20-1 and TRBJ1-2; D call uncertain. V was trimmed by 0 bases and J by 7 bases, leaving 15 bases between them. CDR1 is DFQATT, CDR2 SNEGSKA, per germline (reference sequence). The CDR3 is made up of 14 amino acids. CDR3 region: CSARDLRRLGGYTF. CDR3 coding DNA: TGCAGTGCTAGAGATCTAAGGAGGCTGGGTGGCTACACCTTC.

This clonotype has only a few counts. V gene TRBV5-5 combines with J gene TRBJ1-1, with D perhaps TRBD1 (5 bases). The length of the CDR3 is 17 residues. V lost 1 base, J lost 0 bases, and 16 bases lay in between. Germline assignment: CDR1 SGHKS and CDR2 YYEKEE (reference sequence). CDR3 sequence reads: CASSLRDLRAMNTEAFF. Written as DNA, the CDR3 is TGTGCCAGCAGCTTGAGGGACTTACGGGCCATGAACACTGAAGCTTTCTTT.

This clonotype came up a few times. The rearrangement uses TRBV5-1 and TRBJ2-5, with 12 bases that match TRBD2. The CDR3 sequence is 13 residues long. J gave up 5 bases and V 9 bases, and 5 bases lay outside the gene matches. Germline assignment: CDR1 SGHRS and CDR2 YFSETQ. Here the CDR3 DNA reads TGCGCCACTACGACTAGCGGGAGTGAGACCCAGTACTTC. Translation gives CATTTSGSETQYF.

This clonotype was counted only a few times. V usage is TRBV10-3 and J usage is TRBJ2-7, with 14 positions matching TRBD2. Looked up from germline, CDR1 is ENHRY and CDR2 is SYGVKD. The junction had 4 bases not matched to a gene; V was cut back by 2 bases and J by 4 bases. The CDR3 spans 16 residues. The CDR3 loop reads CAISEMGLAGAYEQYF. As DNA, the CDR3 is TGTGCCATCAGTGAGATGGGACTAGCGGGGGCATACGAGCAGTACTTC.

The V and J genes are TRBV5-1 and TRBJ2-5; perhaps D is TRBD1 or TRBD2 (6 bases each). CDR3 length: 14 amino acids. Germline lookup yields CDR1 SGHRS and CDR2 YFSETQ. Trimming shortened V by 3 bases and J by 2 bases, and 11 bases separated the two germline ends. The chain's CDR3 is CASSWGDTQETQYF. In DNA, the CDR3 is TGCGCCAGCAGCTGGGGGGACACTCAAGAGACCCAGTACTTC.

The table lists this clonotype with many counts. V gene TRBV24-1 combines with J gene TRBJ2-1; 7 bases are a match to TRBD2. This CDR3 spans 16 amino acids. The V gene's germline CDR1 is KGHDR and CDR2 SFDVKD. J gave up 0 bases and V 6 bases, and 7 bases lay outside the gene matches. CDR3 sequence: CATSRRSGVSYNEQFF. As DNA, the CDR3 is TGTGCCACCAGTCGGAGAAGCGGGGTCTCCTACAATGAGCAGTTCTTC.

This clonotype turned up a few times. The chain recombines TRBV5-1 with TRBJ1-4, with a weak D call TRBD1 (5 bases). Trimming pared 1 base from V and 9 bases from J, leaving 7 bases between. The CDR3 totals 12 residues. The V gene's germline CDR1 is SGHRS and CDR2 YFSETQ. The CDR3 here is CASSLRGKKLFF. The CDR3 DNA reads as TGCGCCAGCAGCTTGCGGGGGAAAAAACTGTTTTTT. The complete variable domain, with remaining parts taken from reference TRBV5-1 and TRBJ1-4, reads KAGVTQTPRYLIKTRGQQVTLSCSPISGHRSVSWYQQTPGQGLQFLFEYFSETQRNKGNFPGRFSGRQFSNSRSEMNVSTLELGDSALYLCASSLRGKKLFFGSGTQLSVL.

The genes are TRBV12-5 and TRBJ2-7, with 7 bases lining up with TRBD2. The V gene end was trimmed by 6 bases and the J gene end by 0 bases; junction bases not matched to a gene: 5. The CDR3 loop spans 14 amino acids. Germline V gives CDR1 LGHNT, CDR2 FRNRAP. The DNA of the CDR3 is TGTGCTAGTGGCCGACTAGCCCTCTCCTACGAGCAGTACTTC. Its protein is CASGRLALSYEQYF.